This is a list of T cell receptor beta chains from one sample in a study of T cell responses to AZD1222 COVID-19 vaccine. Some clones are missing from TCRdb's copy, which holds only in-frame ones; the method was immunoSEQ multiplex PCR. The profile shows some 130,000 clones, 80% to 90% of them singletons. The source material was peripheral blood, sampled on day 0 of AZD1222 vaccination. These receptors originate from an adult in good health. Each CDR3 is given with its conserved first and last residue. Each record gives: clone size, D gene, J gene, V gene, CDR3 protein, CDR3 DNA. D genes are given only for firm matches. Rows give clone size only sometimes, using once, few, many, or a class for an expanded clone.

>.|.|TRBJ2-3|TRBV7-9
CASSNLGRGVADTQYF
TGTGCCAGCAGCAATCTAGGTAGGGGTGTGGCAGATACGCAGTATTTT
>.|.|TRBJ1-1|TRBV27
CASSGKGGATEAFF
TGTGCCAGCAGCGGAAAAGGAGGGGCCACTGAAGCTTTCTTT
>.|.|TRBJ2-7|TRBV5-4
CASSLGAFYEQYF
TGTGCCAGCAGCTTGGGCGCCTTTTACGAGCAGTACTTC
>.|.|TRBJ1-2|TRBV28
CASRGGGAYGYTF
TGTGCCAGCAGGGGCGGAGGGGCCTATGGCTACACCTTC
>.|.|TRBJ1-2|TRBV6-5
CASPDAGGNGYTF
TGTGCCAGCCCCGACGCGGGAGGGAACGGCTACACCTTC
>.|TRBD2|TRBJ2-1|TRBV4-1
CASSQEGRLAGAYNEQFF
TGCGCCAGCAGCCAAGAGGGGCGACTAGCGGGAGCATACAATGAGCAGTTCTTC
>few|.|TRBJ1-4|TRBV9
CASSGRGPNEKLFF
TGTGCCAGCAGCGGCCGGGGGCCCAATGAAAAACTGTTTTTT
>.|TRBD1|TRBJ1-4|TRBV7-8
CASSSLTGAKEKLFF
TGTGCCAGCAGCTCACTAACAGGGGCGAAGGAAAAACTGTTTTTT
>.|TRBD1|TRBJ1-6|TRBV10-3
CAISAETGGQSPLHF
TGTGCCATCAGTGCAGAGACAGGGGGACAATCACCCCTCCACTTT
>.|.|TRBJ1-6|TRBV10-3
CAISESDSPLHF
TGTGCCATCAGTGAGTCGGATTCACCCCTCCACTTT
>.|.|TRBJ2-3|TRBV18
CASSPPSADTQYF
TGTGCCAGCTCACCACCGAGTGCAGATACGCAGTATTTT
>.|.|TRBJ1-2|TRBV3-1/TRBV3-2
CASRHGENYGYTF
TGTGCCAGCCGCCACGGGGAGAACTATGGCTACACCTTC
>once|.|TRBJ1-4|TRBV28
CASSPYRGPLGGKLFF
TGTGCCAGCAGTCCATACCGGGGGCCACTCGGCGGAAAACTGTTTTTT
>.|.|TRBJ2-7|TRBV27
CASSFYFLPADISEQYF
TGTGCCAGCAGTTTTTACTTCCTTCCCGCGGACATAAGCGAGCAGTACTTC
>.|.|TRBJ1-1|TRBV18
CASSPTGTPYGGTEAFF
TGTGCCAGCTCACCTACCGGGACACCCTACGGAGGGACTGAAGCTTTCTTT
>.|.|TRBJ2-5|TRBV3-1/TRBV3-2
CASRDNAETQYF
TGTGCCAGCAGGGATAACGCGGAGACCCAGTACTTC
>.|TRBD2|TRBJ2-7|TRBV4-1
CASSQVLAGSYEQYF
TGCGCCAGCAGCCAAGTTCTAGCGGGGTCCTACGAGCAGTACTTC
>.|TRBD1|TRBJ2-2|TRBV18
CASSPLQGATGELFF
TGTGCCAGCTCACCATTGCAGGGGGCAACCGGGGAGCTGTTTTTT
>.|TRBD1|TRBJ1-2|TRBV6-4
CASSDSRQGARGYTF
TGTGCCAGCAGTGACTCGCGACAGGGGGCACGGGGCTACACCTTC
>.|TRBD1|TRBJ1-5|TRBV28
CASDTGGASNQPQHF
TGTGCCAGTGATACAGGGGGCGCGAGCAATCAGCCCCAGCATTTT
>few|.|TRBJ1-2|TRBV5-6
CASSSPGTVYGYTF
TGTGCCAGCAGCTCCCCCGGGACGGTCTATGGCTACACCTTC
>.|.|TRBJ1-1|TRBV10-3
CAISETTGRTEAFF
TGTGCCATCAGTGAGACTACAGGGAGGACTGAAGCTTTCTTT
>few|.|TRBJ2-1|TRBV5-1
CASKQAGTNNEQFF
TGCGCCAGCAAGCAGGCGGGAACTAACAATGAGCAGTTCTTC
>.|.|TRBJ1-1|TRBV19
CASRHPLGGRWEAFF
TGTGCCAGTAGACATCCCTTGGGGGGGCGCTGGGAAGCTTTCTTT
>.|.|TRBJ2-1|TRBV5-1
CASSLGLYNEQFF
TGCGCCAGCAGCTTGGGACTCTACAATGAGCAGTTCTTC
>.|.|TRBJ1-1|TRBV4-1
CASSPEGGGNTEAFF
TGCGCCAGCAGCCCCGAGGGGGGAGGGAACACTGAAGCTTTCTTT
>.|.|TRBJ2-4|TRBV6-5
CASSPEWGGENIQYF
TGTGCCAGCAGCCCCGAGTGGGGGGGCGAAAACATTCAGTACTTC
>.|.|TRBJ1-4|TRBV19
CASRTTQEKLFF
TGTGCCAGTAGAACCACGCAGGAAAAACTGTTTTTT
>few|.|TRBJ1-1|TRBV19
CASSITGLTEAFF
TGTGCCAGTAGTATTACGGGGCTCACTGAAGCTTTCTTT
>.|.|TRBJ1-5|TRBV9
CASSVSHKPPQHF
TGTGCCAGCAGCGTTTCCCATAAGCCGCCCCAGCATTTT
>.|TRBD1|TRBJ2-2|TRBV27
CASLDRENTGELFF
TGTGCCAGCCTGGACAGGGAAAACACCGGGGAGCTGTTTTTT
>few|TRBD1|TRBJ1-2|TRBV30
CAWSGTGGSYGYTF
TGTGCCTGGAGTGGGACAGGGGGCTCCTATGGCTACACCTTC
>.|.|TRBJ2-7|TRBV5-5
CASSRRGPSSYEQYF
TGTGCCAGCAGCCGCCGGGGACCGAGCTCCTACGAGCAGTACTTC
>.|.|TRBJ1-6|TRBV12-3/TRBV12-4
CASSLGGLPLHF
TGTGCCAGCAGTTTGGGGGGGCTACCCCTCCACTTT
>.|.|TRBJ1-6|TRBV11-2
CASSFQGTENSPLHF
TGTGCCAGCAGCTTCCAGGGAACGGAGAATTCACCCCTCCACTTT
>.|.|TRBJ1-1|TRBV11-3
CASSPAEGEAFF
TGTGCCAGCAGCCCTGCAGAGGGCGAAGCTTTCTTT
>.|.|TRBJ2-1|TRBV5-1
CASSLIGYNEQFF
TGCGCCAGCAGCTTGATTGGTTACAATGAGCAGTTCTTC
>.|.|TRBJ1-1|TRBV3-1/TRBV3-2
CASSQPSTQGTEAFF
TGTGCCAGCAGCCAACCCTCCACGCAAGGGACTGAAGCTTTCTTT
>.|TRBD1|TRBJ1-1|TRBV5-6
CASSRGRGHGTEAFF
TGTGCCAGCAGCCGTGGGAGGGGGCATGGCACTGAAGCTTTCTTT
>once|TRBD2|TRBJ2-3|TRBV5-1
CASSLGIAGYTDTQYF
TGCGCCAGCAGCTTGGGAATAGCGGGGTACACAGATACGCAGTATTTT
>.|TRBD2|TRBJ2-1|TRBV6-1
CASSERASGTNEQFF
TGTGCCAGCAGTGAAAGGGCTAGCGGGACCAATGAGCAGTTCTTC
>once|.|TRBJ1-1|TRBV5-4
CASSLDSRTGNTEAFF
TGTGCCAGCAGCTTGGATTCTCGGACGGGGAACACTGAAGCTTTCTTT